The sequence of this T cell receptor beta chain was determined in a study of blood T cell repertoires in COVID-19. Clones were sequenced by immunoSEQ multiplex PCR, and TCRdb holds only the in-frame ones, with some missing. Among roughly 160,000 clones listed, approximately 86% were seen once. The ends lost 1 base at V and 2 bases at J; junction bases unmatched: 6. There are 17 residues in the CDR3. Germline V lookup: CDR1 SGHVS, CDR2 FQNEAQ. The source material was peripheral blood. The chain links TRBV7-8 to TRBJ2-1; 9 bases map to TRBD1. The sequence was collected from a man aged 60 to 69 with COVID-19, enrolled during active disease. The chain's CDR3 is CASSLGSGQGTYNEQFF. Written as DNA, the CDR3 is TGTGCCAGCAGCTTAGGCTCGGGACAGGGAACCTACAATGAGCAGTTCTTC.